This TCR beta chain originates from a study of cytomegalovirus exposure and HLA in healthy donors. General study results and limits: Cytomegalovirus status, reportedly, was diagnosed with high specificity and sensitivity by the classifier. Presence/absence analyses took donor sequencing depth as roughly uniform.

This clone was counted between two and nine times. Its antigen is still unknown. Use of 60 Vbeta and 13 Jbeta primers characterized the PCR. Clones were read by immunoSEQ multiplex PCR, and TCRdb kept only the in-frame ones, dropping some. The sample records roughly 230,000 clones, roughly 73% being singletons. Trimming removed 3 bases from V and 7 bases from J, with 16 bases in between. Germline lookup yields CDR1 LNHDA and CDR2 SQIVND (reference sequence). The CDR3 covers 15 residues. The source of this sequence is a boy between 10 and 17 years old in good health and CMV-seronegative. The V and J genes are TRBV19 and TRBJ2-1, with D maybe TRBD1 (6 bases). Sequencing was performed on PBMCs. The CDR3 sequence is CASSIGRGVGNEQFF. DNA for the CDR3: TGTGCCAGTAGTATCGGCAGGGGCGTAGGGAATGAGCAGTTCTTC.